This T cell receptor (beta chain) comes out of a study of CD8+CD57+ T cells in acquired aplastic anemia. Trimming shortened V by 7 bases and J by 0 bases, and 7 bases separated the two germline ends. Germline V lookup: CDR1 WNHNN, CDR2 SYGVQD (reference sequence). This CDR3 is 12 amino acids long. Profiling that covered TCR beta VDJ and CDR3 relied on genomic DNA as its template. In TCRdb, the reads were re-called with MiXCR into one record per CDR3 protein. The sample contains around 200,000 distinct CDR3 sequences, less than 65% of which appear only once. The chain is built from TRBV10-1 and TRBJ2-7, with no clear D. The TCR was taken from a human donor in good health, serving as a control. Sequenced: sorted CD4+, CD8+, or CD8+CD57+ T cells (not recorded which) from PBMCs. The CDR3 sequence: CASMGSSYEQYF. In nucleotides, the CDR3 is TGCGCCAGCATGGGCAGCTCCTACGAGCAGTACTTC.